One T cell receptor beta chain is described in this entry. This clonotype was seen many times. It lacks a known antigen. No base qualities exist here, and no much larger clone lies one base off it. The data originate from a study of Graves' ophthalmopathy and Graves' hyperthyroidism (dated by TCRdb to between 2017 and 2018). Study-level background: Stable hyperthyroidism was defined as no progression to ophthalmopathy within 18 months of follow-up. To explore V-J signatures distinguishing ophthalmopathy from hyperthyroidism, a discovery set of roughly 100 patients (about 41 ophthalmopathy, some 55 stable hyperthyroidism) was enrolled. In total, 135 blood samples were TCR-sequenced: approximately 40 ophthalmopathy, around 75 hyperthyroidism and 17 hyperthyroidism-to-ophthalmopathy patients. After sampling, hyperthyroidism patients received methimazole starting at 30 mg daily, and ophthalmopathy patients received high-dose intravenous methylprednisolone. The study used signatures of the TCR beta repertoire to tell Graves' ophthalmopathy apart from Graves' hyperthyroidism and to predict which patients would progress to ophthalmopathy. In five or six hyperthyroidism patients, T-cell repertoires of thyroid tissue and blood were compared. For independent validation, a separate cohort was made up of fewer than 20 hyperthyroidism patients plus 17 patients who later progressed from hyperthyroidism to ophthalmopathy.

TCR beta CDR3 regions were amplified from RNA transcripts for repertoire sequencing. A first-round RT-PCR used HTBI primers with the Qiagen OneStep RT-PCR kit, followed by a second-round multiplex PCR, size selection and purification. Libraries were sequenced paired-end with 100 bp reads on an Illumina HiSeq2000. Per the source publication's procedure: SOAPnuke was used for read processing, and reads with adapters, uncalled bases, a mean Phred below 15, or no exact constant-primer or identifier match were discarded. COPE v1.2.5 was used to merge the high-quality paired reads. Each unique nucleotide sequence was treated as a clonotype, and MiTCR v1.1 was used to align the clonotypes to the IMGT TRB V, D and J references. Analysis was restricted to V-J combinations with a frequency above 0.0001, which covered 98% to 99.2% of repertoires. For each V-J combination, a TCR clonal expansion and chaos score was defined as F50 clonal expansion divided by the chaos observed in the TCRdist matrix. Welch's t-statistics and random forest were used to reduce features to more than ten V-J combinations, which were fed into a naive Bayes classifier. Thyroid-blood repertoire similarity was quantified with the Morisita-Horn index. Clones were called with MiXCR by TCRdb after fastp trimmed the public reads at Q25, and only in-frame beta chains were retained. Each CDR3 protein appears once, grouped with its most common genes and DNA. It is TCRdb's table, rather than the study itself, that gives the V and J calls and clone size. The sample table holds about 1.1 million distinct CDR3 sequences, of which less than 45% were seen once. 11% of the sample lies in the top ten.

Hyperthyroidism patients were newly diagnosed, with disease duration under 2 months, and aged 18 to 65 years. Anyone with other autoimmune diseases, uncontrolled infections, pregnancy or lactation was excluded from the study. Diagnosis was based on clinical symptoms, serum thyroxine, TRAb, thyroid ultrasound and orbital computed tomography. Total RNA was extracted with Trizol reagent and quality-checked on an Agilent 2100 Bioanalyzer. The CDR3 has 16 amino acids, counting the end cysteine and phenylalanine. Only CDR3 DNA is held: 48 bases, read in frame from base 1. Cut back by 3 bases and 9 bases, the V and J ends lie 18 bases apart. Results and caveats for the whole study, not just this receptor: In validation, the model predicted ophthalmopathy progression with 70.59% sensitivity and roughly 72% specificity; eleven to twelve predicted patients were CT-confirmed with GO in a median of about 6.1 months. No statistical method was used to predetermine the sample size, and group allocation was not hidden from the investigators. Ophthalmopathy was separated from stable hyperthyroidism by the 13-signature model with just under 90% sensitivity and about 81% specificity in cross-validation and with 80%/75% in the test set. Most of the expanded thyroid clonotypes with a frequency above 0.001 were also detected in blood, and it was suggested that the thyroid immune response may be reflected by blood repertoires.

This sequence uses TRBV12-3 or TRBV12-4 and TRBJ1-6; possibly the D gene is TRBD1, per 6 matching bases. The specimen was peripheral blood or thyroid tissue (not recorded which). The source is an adult man with Graves' hyperthyroidism. This receptor carries the CDR3 CASSLGGTKRGSPLHF. The nucleotide sequence reads as follows: TGTGCCAGCAGTTTGGGAGGGACAAAGAGGGGTTCACCCCTCCACTTT.